This T cell receptor (beta chain) stems from a study of blood T cell repertoires in COVID-19. Looking at the study overall: Italy, Spain and the United States were the sources of the convalescent and acute COVID-19 samples. From T cells, B-cell-depleted T cells, or PBMCs came the material, which was cDNA or gDNA.

Profiling relied on immunoSEQ multiplex PCR, and the TCRdb table lists in-frame clones only, not all of them. The sample lists around 140,000 clones, around 87% occurring once. V was trimmed by 0 bases and J by 4 bases, leaving 12 bases between them. The germline V gene encodes CDR1 GTSNPN and CDR2 SVGIG (reference sequence). This CDR3 is 14 amino acids long. The chain uses TRBV30 and TRBJ1-2; possibly TRBD1 for D (5 bases). This clonotype originated in a man over 45 with active COVID-19. Input material: peripheral blood. The CDR3 DNA reads TGTGCCTGGAGTGTAGGTTCAGGGATCTATGGCTACACCTTC. Its protein product is CAWSVGSGIYGYTF.